The entry below describes one TCR beta chain. Its antigen is currently unknown. Produced via immunoSEQ multiplex PCR; TCRdb's table is partial and in-frame only. Among some 1,600,000 clones, 98% were seen once, and the ten largest hold 0.4% to 0.45%. The sample originates from a study of shared clonotypes between healthy human individuals. CDR1 is MNHEY, CDR2 SMNVEV, per germline (reference sequence). V was cut by 2 bases and J by 7 bases, with 9 bases left in between. The CDR3 contains 13 residues. Study findings and constraints: Rarefaction revealed incomplete sorted-subset sequencing despite large depth. A handful of donors had around 5.2% of their naive CD4 clonotypes in common.

The receptor comes from a man younger than 45 in good health. Sequenced: naive CD4+ T cells sorted from blood. Subset denoted: CD45RA+ positively selected. V usage is TRBV27 and J usage is TRBJ2-1; D call uncertain. The CDR3 bases are TGTGCCAGCAGTTTAACGGGCACGAATGAGCAGTTCTTC. The encoded protein is CASSLTGTNEQFF.